The text below deals with one TCR beta chain. The antigen remains undetermined. Whole-study findings and limits: The TCR gene usage of tumor memory CD4+ T cells clustered together with blood and lymph node memory CD4+ cells and with lymph node naive CD4+ cells.

Germline assignment: CDR1 SGHKS and CDR2 YYEKEE (reference sequence). This CDR3 has 14 amino acids. Trimming took 0 bases from V and 2 from J, leaving 7 bases between them. TCRdb re-analysed the 5' RACE reads in MiXCR, keeping a single row per CDR3 protein. This table has about 53,000 distinct CDR3 sequences, roughly 22% appearing once. The receptor's source is a female donor with breast cancer. What was sequenced was tumor-infiltrating naive CD4+ T cells sorted from the breast tumor. The subset is: naive CD4+ T cells, CD4+CD45RA+CD25-. The chain couples TRBV5-5 to TRBJ2-3; D gene ambiguous. The DNA of the CDR3 is TGTGCCAGCAGCTTGGTCCCTCTCACAGATACGCAGTATTTT. Translating it yields CASSLVPLTDTQYF. Combining the CDR3 with reference TRBV5-5 and TRBJ2-3 gives the whole variable domain DAGVTQSPTHLIKTRGQQVTLRCSPISGHKSVSWYQQVLGQGPQFIFQYYEKEERGRGNFPDRFSARQFPNYSSELNVNALLLGDSALYLCASSLVPLTDTQYFGPGTRLTVL.